This T cell receptor beta chain was sequenced for a study of blood T cell repertoires in COVID-19. Profiling relied on immunoSEQ multiplex PCR, and the TCRdb table lists in-frame clones only, not all of them. The table has around 500,000 clones, approximately 85% seen once. The receptor's source is a human donor in a cohort sampled during active COVID-19. Sequenced sample: peripheral blood.

The CDR3 sequence: CASSSGQGGIYGYTF. The DNA for the CDR3 is TGCGCCAGCAGCTCGGGACAGGGAGGAATCTATGGCTACACCTTC. The chain joins TRBV5-1 to TRBJ1-2; 9 bases line up with TRBD1. The CDR3 length is 15 residues. CDR1 SGHRS and CDR2 YFSETQ come from the germline V gene. The V gene end was trimmed by 3 bases and the J gene end by 4 bases; junction bases not matched to a gene: 7. Full variable domain (outside the CDR3, taken from reference TRBV5-1 and TRBJ1-2): KAGVTQTPRYLIKTRGQQVTLSCSPISGHRSVSWYQQTPGQGLQFLFEYFSETQRNKGNFPGRFSGRQFSNSRSEMNVSTLELGDSALYLCASSSGQGGIYGYTFGSGTRLTVV.